This T cell receptor (beta chain) stems from a study of shared clonotypes between healthy human individuals. HIV-negative, healthy adults without recent acute infections or vaccinations were the donors. This CDR3 is 16 amino acids long. Germline CDR1 and CDR2: ENHRY and SYGVKD. Losses at the gene ends were 1 base for V and 0 bases for J; bases not matched to a gene: 5. Researchers divided each subset's genomic DNA evenly across several immunoSEQ plates. Sorted subsets were amplified in replicate PCRs using around 220 ng DNA, 32,000 or so T cell genomes. Per the authors' pipeline: Filtering differed since immunoSEQ provided only junctions, with no quality scores. Assay: immunoSEQ multiplex PCR; the TCRdb copy retains only in-frame clones and omits some. D and trimming were read from the DNA, whereas the V and J calls and clone size are those reported in that table. Of about 980,000 clones in the sample, about three quarters were seen once.

This TCR was recovered from a man younger than 35 in good health. Sample: memory CD4+ T cells sorted from blood. Subset of the sample: CD45RA-negative fraction. The V gene is TRBV10-3, the J gene TRBJ1-1, with 7 positions matching TRBD1. The CDR3 sequence: CAISEWRQGMNTEAFF. DNA for the CDR3: TGTGCCATCAGTGAGTGGCGACAGGGAATGAACACTGAAGCTTTCTTT.